One sample yielded the 28 T cell receptor beta chains listed below, sequenced in a study of blood T cells in healthy people across ages. Using a J-beta primer mix together with a sample-barcoded 5' primer, a second PCR was run for roughly 7 to 12 cycles. TCRdb fed the 5' RACE reads into MiXCR, producing one record per CDR3 protein. The sample has hundreds of thousands of distinct CDR3 sequences, approximately 29% seen once; the top ten hold 15%. Sample: blood. The source of these receptors is an elderly woman in good health.

This clonotype was observed many times. This chain joins TRBV5-1 and TRBJ1-6; the D gene is possibly TRBD1 (5 bases). Germline lookup yields CDR1 SGHRS and CDR2 YFSETQ. The CDR3 consists of 15 residues. The CDR3 DNA reads TGCGCTTCTACCTCTACCACCATCGGGGCCTCACCCCTCCACTTT. Residues: CASTSTTIGASPLHF.

About this clonotype: A single base separates this from a much larger clone, so it may be a read error. The V and J genes are TRBV28 and TRBJ2-5; D possibly corresponds to TRBD2 (6 bases). Germline CDR1 and CDR2: MDHEN and SYDVKM. Trimming removed 7 bases at V and 11 bases at J, with 26 bases between. This CDR3 comprises 15 residues. DNA for the CDR3: TGTGCCAGCAACCGCCCCGGGACTGGCCACAATGAGCAGTACTTC. Translated: CASNRPGTGHNEQYF. Together with reference TRBV28 and TRBJ2-5, the CDR3 gives the full variable domain: DVKVTQSSRYLVKRTGEKVFLECVQDMDHENMFWYRQDPGLGLRLIYFSYDVKMKEKGDIPEGYSVSREKKERFSLILESASTNQTSMYLCASNRPGTGHNEQYFGPGTRLLVL.

About this clonotype itself: Just one base apart from a much larger clone, this may be a read error. This rearrangement joins TRBV7-2 to TRBJ2-4, with D perhaps assigned TRBD1 or TRBD2 (6 bases each). The CDR3 has 16 residues. Per the germline V gene, CDR1 is SGHTA and CDR2 is FQGNSA. The chain's CDR3 is CVSSPSGGRAKNIQYF. The CDR3 region has the DNA TGTGTCAGCAGCCCCAGTGGGGGGCGCGCCAAAAACATTCAGTACTTC.

At least ten counts were recorded for this clonotype. This chain connects TRBV6-2 or TRBV6-3 to TRBJ2-5, with D possibly matching TRBD1 (6 bases). The length of the CDR3 is 15 residues. Trimming took 2 bases from V and 5 from J, leaving 15 bases between them. The germline CDR1 and CDR2 sequences are MNHEY and SVGEGT. The CDR3 DNA reads TGTGCCAGCAGTTACCTGAACAGGGTACGGGAGACCCAGTACTTC. Amino acids: CASSYLNRVRETQYF.

This clonotype was observed a few times. A clone one base away is much larger, so this may be a read error. The J gene is TRBJ2-5, the V gene TRBV7-9, with D possibly TRBD2 on 6 matching bases. Looked up from germline, CDR1 is SEHNR and CDR2 is FQNEAQ (reference sequence). Between the trimmed V and J ends, which lost 1 base and 11 bases, there was a span of 8 bases. The CDR3 has 11 amino acids. CDR3 amino acids: CASSLGEEQYF. Here the CDR3 DNA reads TGTGCCAGCAGCTTAGGGGAGGAGCAGTACTTC. Variable domain in full (rest from reference TRBV7-9 and TRBJ2-5): DTGVSQNPRHKITKRGQNVTFRCDPISEHNRLYWYRQTLGQGPEFLTYFQNEAQLEKSRLLSDRFSAERPKGSFSTLEIQRTEQGDSAMYLCASSLGEEQYFGPGTRLLVL.

This clonotype was detected many times. This chain connects TRBV6-2 or TRBV6-3 to TRBJ2-3; 7 nucleotides line up with TRBD2. The germline V gene encodes CDR1 MNHEY and CDR2 SVGEGT. This CDR3 has 16 amino acids. The V and J ends lost 6 bases and 7 bases, in that order; junction bases with no gene match: 16. CDR3 nucleotides: TGTGCCAGCAGCCCTTACAGCGGGGAAGTGGGAAATACGCAGTATTTT. This gives the protein CASSPYSGEVGNTQYF.

In DNA, the CDR3 is TGCGCCAGCCATCGTCTTACTAGCGGCAATGAGCAGTTCTTC. Protein: CASHRLTSGNEQFF. The chain combines TRBV5-1 with TRBJ2-1, with TRBD2 matching over 8 bases. J was trimmed by 6 bases and V by 7 bases; bases with no gene match: 9. The CDR3 runs 14 residues. Germline CDR1 SGHRS, CDR2 YFSETQ.

The chain carries TRBV20-1 and TRBJ2-1, with a possible D match to TRBD2 (5 bases). V was trimmed by 4 bases and J by 5 bases, leaving 9 bases between them. The germline V gene encodes CDR1 DFQATT and CDR2 SNEGSKA (reference sequence). This CDR3 is 12 amino acids long. DNA of the CDR3: TGCAGTGCTAAGGCGGGCAACAATGAGCAGTTCTTC. This codes for CSAKAGNNEQFF.

There are a few counts of this clonotype. V is TRBV30 and J is TRBJ2-7; D not certain. CDR1 and CDR2 from the germline V gene are GTSNPN and SVGIG (reference sequence). V was pared by 2 bases and J by 4 bases, with 6 bases between. The CDR3 is 11 amino acids. CDR3 sequence (DNA): TGTGCCTGGAGTTCCCGGTACGAGCAGTACTTC. Encoded protein: CAWSSRYEQYF.

This clonotype has at least ten counts. A much more abundant neighbour one base away suggests this may be a read error. The chain is built from TRBV7-9 and TRBJ2-1, with 8 bases matching TRBD1. Germline-derived CDR1 and CDR2 are SEHNR and FQNEAQ (reference sequence). Trimming removed 9 bases from V and 2 bases from J; junction bases left unmatched: 3. This CDR3 comprises 13 residues. The CDR3 here is CASQQGAYNEQFF. CDR3 DNA sequence: TGTGCCAGTCAACAGGGGGCCTACAATGAGCAGTTCTTC.

The V call is TRBV4-2, the J call TRBJ2-3, with 14 bases lining up with TRBD2. After removal of 6 bases from V and 2 bases from J, the junction contained 16 bases not matched to a gene. CDR1 LGHNA and CDR2 YNFKEQ come from the germline V gene. CDR3 length: 20 residues. DNA for the CDR3: TGTGCCAGCAGTCCCTGCTACAGACTAGCGGGGGGGGGGAACACAGATACGCAGTATTTT. Amino acids: CASSPCYRLAGGGNTDTQYF.

The CDR3 sequence: CASSQLGGGEKLFF. The CDR3, as DNA: TGTGCCAGCAGCCAACTAGGGGGTGGTGAAAAACTGTTTTTT. The chain carries TRBV16 and TRBJ1-4; D may be TRBD1 (6 bases). The V gene's germline CDR1 is KGHSY and CDR2 FQNENV. V was trimmed by 2 bases and J by 7 bases, leaving 11 bases between them. The CDR3 has 14 amino acids. Full variable domain (rest looked up from reference TRBV16 and TRBJ1-4): GEEVAQTPKHLVRGEGQKAKLYCAPIKGHSYVFWYQQVLKNEFKFLISFQNENVFDETGMPKERFSAKCLPNSPCSLEIQATKLEDSAVYFCASSQLGGGEKLFFGSGTQLSVL.

In regard to this clonotype: At one end, the junction sequence differs from germline, possibly due to a read error. The chain carries TRBV7-6 and TRBJ2-4; perhaps TRBD2 as D (7 bases). Judging by the DNA end, TRBJ2-7 fits better; the J call may be wrong. The CDR3 totals 14 residues. CDR1 and CDR2 (germline): SGHVS, FNYEAQ. As DNA, the CDR3 is TGTGCCAGCGGCTTAAGAGGGGGGGCGGGCGAGCAGTACTTC. This gives the protein CASGLRGGAGEQYF.

This clonotype occurred once. V is TRBV5-6 and J is TRBJ1-2; a weak D match, TRBD1 (6 bases). The germline CDR1 and CDR2 sequences are SGHDT and YYEEEE. With 0 bases removed from V and 6 bases from J, the gap between germline ends came to 12 bases. The CDR3 spans 14 residues. The CDR3 DNA follows: TGTGCCAGCAGCTTGGTGGAGACAGGAGATGGCTACACCTTC. Amino acids: CASSLVETGDGYTF.

This clonotype was seen only a few times. The chain employs TRBV4-1 and TRBJ1-1; D unclear. V was trimmed by 0 bases and J by 0 bases, leaving 5 bases between them. Germline V gives CDR1 MGHRA, CDR2 YSYEKL. The CDR3 extends over 14 amino acids. The CDR3, as DNA: TGCGCCAGCAGCCAAGATGGCGTGAACACTGAAGCTTTCTTT. Residues: CASSQDGVNTEAFF.

This clonotype was found a few times. A far larger clone lies a single base away; this is likely a read error. CDR3 in DNA: TGTGCCAGCAGCCGGGGTGGGACCTCCTACGAGCAGTACTTC. This sequence encodes CASSRGGTSYEQYF. This chain uses TRBV7-3 with TRBJ2-7; either TRBD1 or TRBD2 may fit D (5 bases each). The V gene's germline CDR1 is SGHTA and CDR2 FQGTGA. The CDR3 runs 14 residues. V shed 5 bases and J shed 0 bases, with 11 bases lying between them.

This clonotype was seen at least ten times. The chain joins TRBV15 to TRBJ2-3; 8 bases are shared with TRBD2. V lost 0 bases to trimming and J lost 0 bases; unmatched junction nucleotides: 5. Germline V gene sequence: CDR1 LNHNV, CDR2 YYDKDF (reference sequence). The CDR3 covers 17 residues. This CDR3 is CATSRDYGGGSTDTQYF. Here the CDR3 DNA reads TGTGCCACCAGCAGAGATTACGGCGGGGGGAGCACAGATACGCAGTATTTT.

This clonotype was detected only a few times. The CDR3 DNA reads as TGTGCCAGCAGTTACTCGGTTGCTGGGGCCAACGTCCTGACTTTC. Protein: CASSYSVAGANVLTF. The chain combines TRBV6-2 or TRBV6-3 with TRBJ2-6; D is unclear. Germline-derived CDR1 and CDR2 are MNHEY and SVGEGT. V lost 0 bases, J lost 2 bases, and 5 bases lay in between. The CDR3 is 15 amino acids.

The gene calls are TRBV5-1 and TRBJ2-1; D gene unclear. The last part of the DNA fits TRBJ2-7 better; the J call may be wrong. The germline gives CDR1 SGHRS, CDR2 YFSETQ. CDR3 length equals 16 residues. CDR3 nucleotide sequence: TGCGCCAGCAGCTTGGCCCCGTCCGGGTCCTACAATGAGCAGTACTTC. The encoded protein is CASSLAPSGSYNEQYF.

The rearrangement joins TRBV5-4 to TRBJ2-1, with D perhaps matching TRBD1 or TRBD2 (6 bases each). The CDR3 contains 17 residues. Trimming left V 3 bases short and J 0 bases short, with 16 bases between. CDR1 and CDR2 from the germline V gene are SGHNT and YYREEE (reference sequence). The DNA of the CDR3 is TGTGCCAGCAGCTCCGGAGGGGGAACGAGCTCCTACAATGAGCAGTTCTTC. It yields the protein CASSSGGGTSSYNEQFF.

DNA for the CDR3: TGTGCCAGCAGCTTATTTGCACGGGGTACCCTCCAAGAGACCCAGTACTTC. It encodes CASSLFARGTLQETQYF. The V and J genes are TRBV7-8 and TRBJ2-5, with D possibly matching TRBD2 (5 bases). V dropped 2 bases and J dropped 1 base, with 17 bases sitting between them. Germline V gene sequence: CDR1 SGHVS, CDR2 FQNEAQ. There are 17 residues in the CDR3.

A few counts support this clonotype. The chain joins TRBV7-2 to TRBJ1-4, with D perhaps TRBD1 (6 bases). Germline loops: CDR1 SGHTA, CDR2 FQGNSA. With 7 bases removed from V and 4 bases from J, the gap between germline ends came to 13 bases. This CDR3 is built from 14 residues. The chain's CDR3 is CASTIVQGNEKLFF. In nucleotides, the CDR3 is TGTGCCAGCACCATCGTACAGGGTAATGAAAAACTGTTTTTT.

Only a few counts were recorded for this clonotype. A read error is possible here, since a much larger clone lies one base away. The chain carries TRBV27 and TRBJ2-7; D not resolved. Per the germline V gene, CDR1 is MNHEY and CDR2 is SMNVEV (reference sequence). This CDR3 has 15 residues. For the CDR3, the DNA is TGTGCCAGCACCCTAAGAGCTGGACCCAGCTACGGGCAGTACTTC. This encodes CASTLRAGPSYGQYF.

This clonotype was seen many times. The chain combines TRBV27 with TRBJ2-3; 9 bases are a match to TRBD1. V was clipped by 5 bases and J by 6 bases; unmatched bases: 9. Germline-derived CDR1 and CDR2 are MNHEY and SMNVEV (reference sequence). This CDR3 contains 15 residues. The CDR3 DNA sequence: TGTGCCAGCAGTGCCGGGACAGGGCTCGCGGATACGCAGTATTTT. This sequence encodes CASSAGTGLADTQYF.

The sample holds many counts of this clonotype. One end of the junction does not line up with germline, which may come from a read error. The chain has TRBV7-3 and TRBJ2-6; D is unclear. CDR1 is SGHTA and CDR2 is FQGTGA in the germline V gene. This CDR3 comprises 16 residues. The CDR3: CASSLIPVSEANVLTF. CDR3 DNA: TGTGCCAGCAGCTTAATCCCCGTCTCTGAGGCCAACGTCCTGACTTTC.

This clonotype was found many times. The rearrangement links TRBV4-1 to TRBJ2-4; D perhaps matches TRBD1 (5 bases). The V end lost 3 bases, the J end lost 4 bases, and 16 bases lay between the germline ends. Germline V gene lookup returns CDR1 MGHRA and CDR2 YSYEKL. The CDR3 is 16 amino acids. In nucleotides, the CDR3 is TGCGCCAGCAGCCAGGGGCCCCAGGACGGAAAAAACATTCAGTACTTC. It codes for CASSQGPQDGKNIQYF.

As concerns this clonotype: Just one base apart from a much larger clone, this may be a read error. The V call is TRBV20-1, the J call TRBJ1-1; unclear D gene. The germline V gene encodes CDR1 DFQATT and CDR2 SNEGSKA (reference sequence). CDR3 length: 12 amino acids. V was shortened by 5 bases and J by 8 bases, with 15 bases between the two germline ends. The CDR3 DNA reads TGCAGTGCTCGAGTGGGCCCCATCGAAGCTTTCTTT. It codes for CSARVGPIEAFF.

In regard to this clonotype: Being one base from a much bigger clone, this may be a read error. Because it lacks the conserved phenylalanine or tryptophan at the end, this CDR3 is likely a read error. The chain couples TRBV3-1 to TRBJ1-2; D call uncertain. Germline assignment: CDR1 LGHDT and CDR2 YNNKEL (reference sequence). The CDR3 has 14 amino acids. The V end lost 4 bases, the J end lost 9 bases, and 18 bases lay between the germline ends. The CDR3 sequence is CASSPSTKRPSYTL. The CDR3 DNA reads as TGTGCCAGCAGCCCTTCAACAAAGCGGCCGAGCTACACCTTA.